The 16 T cell receptor beta chains reported below all come from one sample, sequenced in a study of shared clonotypes between healthy human individuals. As defined, naive CD8 cells were CD45RO-negative and positively selected for CCR7, with terminally differentiated effector memory CD45RA+ cells excluded. Sequencing was performed with immunoSEQ multiplex PCR; in TCRdb, only in-frame clones are kept and a portion is missing. The top ten hold roughly 1.1% of the sample, which has some 2.1 million clones, roughly 95% seen once. What was sequenced was naive CD8+ T cells sorted from blood. These receptors all stem from a man aged 18 to 30 in good health.

The genes are TRBV7-9 and TRBJ1-1; weak D call: TRBD1 (6 bases). V dropped 10 bases and J dropped 3 bases, with 9 bases sitting between them. This CDR3 spans 11 amino acids. The germline V gene encodes CDR1 SEHNR and CDR2 FQNEAQ (reference sequence). The CDR3 nucleotides are TGTGCCAAGGGGGAGTACACTGAAGCTTTCTTT. Translation: CAKGEYTEAFF.

V and J are TRBV5-4 and TRBJ1-2; TRBD1 matches at 10 bases. Germline V gene data show CDR1 as SGHNT and CDR2 as YYREEE (reference sequence). There are 14 residues in the CDR3. Trimming at V came to 4 bases and at J to 3 bases, leaving 3 bases not matched to a gene. CDR3 sequence reads: CASSPGTGDYGYTF. The DNA for the CDR3 is TGTGCCAGCAGCCCGGGGACAGGGGACTATGGCTACACCTTC.

In this sample, this clone turned up once. This chain links TRBV15 with TRBJ1-4; 8 nucleotides agree with TRBD1. The CDR3 extends over 13 amino acids. V was clipped by 8 bases and J by 7 bases; unmatched bases: 6. The germline CDR1 and CDR2 sequences are LNHNV and YYDKDF (reference sequence). The CDR3 is CATYDRGGEKLFF. CDR3 nucleotide sequence: TGTGCCACCTATGACAGGGGTGGTGAAAAACTGTTTTTT.

The rearrangement uses TRBV7-2 and TRBJ2-1; the match to TRBD2 covers 11 bases. The CDR3 has 19 amino acids. The germline V gene encodes CDR1 SGHTA and CDR2 FQGNSA. Trimming cost V 0 bases and J 0 bases; bases outside gene matches: 7. The chain's CDR3 is CASSLALAGVVSSYNEQFF. DNA of the CDR3: TGTGCCAGCAGCTTAGCACTAGCGGGAGTTGTGAGCTCCTACAATGAGCAGTTCTTC.

The chain joins TRBV15 to TRBJ2-7, with D possibly being TRBD1 (6 bases). The V gene lost 1 base and the J gene lost 4 bases, with 14 bases spanning the gap. The germline CDR1 and CDR2 sequences are LNHNV and YYDKDF (reference sequence). CDR3 length equals 15 residues. The DNA for the CDR3 is TGTGCCACCAGCAGAGGCCTACAGGGTGCGTACGAGCAGTACTTC. Translation: CATSRGLQGAYEQYF.

This chain connects TRBV4-1 to TRBJ1-3; D gene ambiguous. This CDR3 is 14 amino acids long. CDR1 MGHRA and CDR2 YSYEKL come from the germline V gene. Trimming stripped 1 base from V and 0 bases from J, with 4 bases between. The chain's CDR3 is CASSQASSGNTIYF. CDR3 sequence (DNA): TGCGCCAGCAGCCAAGCCAGCTCTGGAAACACCATATATTTT.

The V and J genes are TRBV27 and TRBJ1-5; unclear D gene. The ends were cut back, 3 bases at V and 9 bases at J, with 12 bases in the middle. From germline, CDR1 is MNHEY and CDR2 SMNVEV (reference sequence). This CDR3 region has 13 residues. The CDR3 loop is CASSLDGFGPQHF. DNA for the CDR3: TGTGCCAGCAGTTTGGACGGGTTCGGGCCCCAGCATTTT.

The genes are TRBV2 and TRBJ2-1; D is unclear. V was clipped by 11 bases and J by 5 bases, with 16 bases between them. Germline-derived CDR1 and CDR2 are SNHLY and FYNNEI. The CDR3 spans 13 residues. CDR3 region: CAFVEVGNNEQFF. CDR3 DNA: TGTGCCTTCGTAGAAGTCGGAAACAATGAGCAGTTCTTC.

The chain carries TRBV29-1 and TRBJ2-6, with D perhaps being TRBD1 or TRBD2 (5 bases each). CDR3 size: 15 residues. The germline V gene encodes CDR1 SQVTM and CDR2 ANQGSEA. V shed 0 bases and J shed 2 bases, with 8 bases lying between them. This chain's CDR3 is CSVEEEGPGANVLTF. CDR3 nucleotide sequence: TGCAGCGTTGAAGAAGAGGGACCTGGGGCCAACGTCCTGACTTTC.

The chain couples TRBV6-1 to TRBJ2-7; 10 bases are shared with TRBD1. The germline gives CDR1 MNHNS, CDR2 SASEGT. The CDR3 consists of 15 residues. V shed 7 bases, J shed 5 bases, and the junction held 11 bases outside the gene matches. This chain's CDR3 is CASNPLDRGYHEQYF. CDR3 nucleotides: TGTGCCAGCAACCCCTTGGACAGGGGGTACCACGAGCAGTACTTC.

V and J are TRBV7-9 and TRBJ2-1; D possibly corresponds to TRBD2 (6 bases). The CDR3 length is 12 residues. Trimming removed 5 bases at V and 8 bases at J, with 10 bases between. Germline CDR1 SEHNR, CDR2 FQNEAQ (reference sequence). DNA for the CDR3: TGTGCCAGCAGCCCTTGGGGGGATGAGCAGTTCTTC. It translates to CASSPWGDEQFF.

Remarks on this clone: The sample has other DNA sequences that encode this CDR3 too. This chain joins TRBV6-5 and TRBJ2-3, with a weak D call TRBD2 (6 bases). This CDR3 is 15 amino acids long. The germline gives CDR1 MNHEY, CDR2 SVGAGI. The V gene lost 2 bases and the J gene lost 1 base, with 10 bases spanning the gap. The CDR3 coding sequence is TGTGCCAGCAGTTACGTGGTAGCGGGCACAGATACGCAGTATTTT. It codes for CASSYVVAGTDTQYF.

Comment on this clone: This sample includes further DNA sequences coding for the same CDR3. This sequence joins TRBV5-1 and TRBJ2-7; D gene unclear. Looked up from germline, CDR1 is SGHRS and CDR2 is YFSETQ. This CDR3 is 14 amino acids long. Trimming cost V 2 bases and J 0 bases, with 9 bases left between them. The CDR3 protein is CASSLAGSSYEQYF. DNA for the CDR3: TGCGCCAGCAGCTTAGCCGGATCCTCCTACGAGCAGTACTTC. The whole variable domain, remainder taken from reference TRBV5-1 and TRBJ2-7, is KAGVTQTPRYLIKTRGQQVTLSCSPISGHRSVSWYQQTPGQGLQFLFEYFSETQRNKGNFPGRFSGRQFSNSRSEMNVSTLELGDSALYLCASSLAGSSYEQYFGPGTRLTVT.

V is TRBV19 and J is TRBJ1-5; D perhaps matches TRBD1 (5 bases). Germline CDR1 is LNHDA and CDR2 is SQIVND (reference sequence). V shed 2 bases and J shed 0 bases, with 8 bases lying between them. The CDR3 extends over 15 amino acids. CDR3 nucleotide sequence: TGTGCCAGTAGTATAAGGGACTATAGCAATCAGCCCCAGCATTTT. Translated, it gives CASSIRDYSNQPQHF.

The V gene is TRBV28, the J gene TRBJ2-7; TRBD1 aligns across 8 bases. Germline CDR1 is MDHEN and CDR2 is SYDVKM. V shed 3 bases and J 7 bases; nucleotides not matched to a gene: 8. The CDR3 covers 14 residues. The DNA of the CDR3 is TGTGCCAGCAGTTTTTCGACAGGGGTAGGGGAGCAGTACTTC. It translates to CASSFSTGVGEQYF.

CDR3 residues: CASSQEISGQLDGYTF. The CDR3 DNA sequence: TGCGCCAGCAGCCAAGAGATCAGCGGGCAGCTCGACGGCTACACCTTC. The chain combines TRBV4-1 with TRBJ1-2, with D hard to call. Germline V lookup: CDR1 MGHRA, CDR2 YSYEKL. The CDR3 covers 16 residues. V was clipped by 0 bases and J by 8 bases, with 19 bases between them.